A single sample gave rise to the 29 T cell receptor beta chains below, sequenced in a study of shared clonotypes between healthy human individuals. Here immunoSEQ multiplex PCR was the method, and the copy in TCRdb shows in-frame clones only, minus some. The top ten clones hold 0.13% of a sample with 2 million to 2.5 million clones, under 97% of them seen once. The material sequenced was naive CD4+ T cells sorted from blood. The subset is: CD45RA+ positively selected. The receptors come from a man between 18 and 29 years old in good health.

The chain carries TRBV10-3 and TRBJ2-7, with D possibly matching TRBD1 (6 bases). V lost 4 bases and J lost 13, with 17 bases in between. Germline V lookup: CDR1 ENHRY, CDR2 SYGVKD. The CDR3 totals 12 residues. Written as DNA, the CDR3 is TGTGCCATCAGTGGCCAGACAGGATCAATTTACTTC. It encodes CAISGQTGSIYF.

V usage is TRBV7-8 and J usage is TRBJ1-5; 8 bases line up with TRBD1. Germline values: CDR1 SGHVS, CDR2 FQNEAQ. The CDR3 runs 14 residues. The J segment lost 15 bases and the V segment lost 6 bases, leaving 16 bases of the junction unmatched. The CDR3, as DNA: TGTGCCAGCAGTCCGGACAGGGAAGGGTTTGTGCGGCATTTT. This gives the protein CASSPDREGFVRHF.

Concerning this clone: The same CDR3 also results from other DNA sequences found in this sample. This rearrangement joins TRBV5-4 to TRBJ1-6, with 9 bases fitting TRBD1. The CDR3 spans 15 residues. V shed 4 bases and J 8 bases; nucleotides not matched to a gene: 7. CDR1 and CDR2 from the germline V gene are SGHNT and YYREEE (reference sequence). The CDR3 reads CASSLSGTGYSPLHF. As DNA, the CDR3 is TGTGCCAGCAGCCTTTCCGGGACAGGGTATTCACCCCTCCACTTT.

The rearrangement joins TRBV5-6 to TRBJ1-2, with TRBD1 as a possible D gene (5 bases). Trimming took 0 bases from V and 7 from J, leaving 16 bases between them. CDR1 is SGHDT, CDR2 YYEEEE, per germline. The CDR3 runs 15 residues. The CDR3 nucleotides read TGTGCCAGCAGCTTGGGTGGGGCCGAGCCTGGTGGCTACACCTTC. Protein sequence: CASSLGGAEPGGYTF.

The chain links TRBV5-1 to TRBJ2-5; a weak D match, TRBD2 (6 bases). Germline-derived CDR1 and CDR2 are SGHRS and YFSETQ. CDR3 length equals 15 residues. The ends were cut back, 4 bases at V and 5 bases at J, with 18 bases in the middle. The CDR3: CASSQERGTGETQYF. The CDR3 DNA reads TGCGCCAGCAGCCAGGAACGGGGGACGGGGGAGACCCAGTACTTC. Complete variable domain (other parts from reference TRBV5-1 and TRBJ2-5): KAGVTQTPRYLIKTRGQQVTLSCSPISGHRSVSWYQQTPGQGLQFLFEYFSETQRNKGNFPGRFSGRQFSNSRSEMNVSTLELGDSALYLCASSQERGTGETQYFGPGTRLLVL.

J is TRBJ1-2 and V is TRBV28; D remains unclear. Trimming cost V 7 bases and J 3 bases, with 15 bases left between them. The CDR3 is made up of 14 amino acids. CDR1 and CDR2 from the germline V gene are MDHEN and SYDVKM. The CDR3 here is CASTNGRTDYGYTF. The CDR3 DNA reads as TGTGCCAGCACTAATGGACGGACGGACTATGGCTACACCTTC.

This chain links TRBV10-2 with TRBJ1-5; D is uncertain. CDR3 length: 11 residues. Germline-derived CDR1 and CDR2 are WSHSY and SAAADI. Trimming removed 6 bases at V and 8 bases at J, with 8 bases between. In DNA, the CDR3 is TGCGCCAGCAGACCTGGGGAGCCCCAGCATTTT. It yields the protein CASRPGEPQHF.

The chain combines TRBV6-5 with TRBJ2-3; D possibly corresponds to TRBD2 (5 bases). This CDR3 is 14 amino acids long. Germline V gene lookup returns CDR1 MNHEY and CDR2 SVGAGI. Between the trimmed V and J ends, which lost 3 bases and 8 bases, there was a span of 15 bases. The CDR3 DNA reads TGTGCCAGCAGTTATGGCCCAATGGGGAGTACGCAGTATTTT. Translation gives CASSYGPMGSTQYF.

The rearrangement links TRBV5-8 to TRBJ1-1; D possibly corresponds to TRBD1 (5 bases). This CDR3 region has 13 residues. Germline CDR1 SGHTS, CDR2 YDEGEE. V was shortened by 3 bases and J by 5 bases, with 11 bases between the two germline ends. CDR3 coding DNA: TGTGCCAGCAGCTGGGGACGTTTGACTGAAGCTTTCTTT. Protein: CASSWGRLTEAFF.

V and J are TRBV27 and TRBJ2-5; 11 bases are shared with TRBD2. Germline assignment: CDR1 MNHEY and CDR2 SMNVEV (reference sequence). The CDR3 spans 15 residues. The J segment lost 2 bases and the V segment lost 7 bases, leaving 6 bases of the junction unmatched. CDR3 protein: CASKLVAGGQETQYF. The CDR3, as DNA: TGTGCCAGCAAATTGGTAGCGGGAGGGCAAGAGACCCAGTACTTC.

V usage is TRBV18 and J usage is TRBJ1-4; D perhaps matches TRBD1 (6 bases). The CDR3 contains 13 residues. Trimming shortened V by 3 bases and J by 8 bases, and 10 bases separated the two germline ends. The V gene's germline CDR1 is KGHSH and CDR2 LQKENI. The CDR3 here is CASSPRQGEKLFF. The CDR3 region has the DNA TGTGCCAGCTCACCTAGGCAGGGGGAAAAACTGTTTTTT. Full variable domain (rest looked up from reference TRBV18 and TRBJ1-4): NAGVMQNPRHLVRRRGQEARLRCSPMKGHSHVYWYRQLPEEGLKFMVYLQKENIIDESGMPKERFSAEFPKEGPSILRIQQVVRGDSAAYFCASSPRQGEKLFFGSGTQLSVL.

This clone was found a few times. CDR3 in amino acids: CASSKVGSYNEQFF. In DNA, the CDR3 is TGTGCCAGTAGTAAGGTGGGCTCCTACAATGAGCAGTTCTTC. The V gene is TRBV19, the J gene TRBJ2-1, with no clear D. Trimming pared 4 bases from V and 0 bases from J, leaving 7 bases between. The CDR3 consists of 14 residues. Germline CDR1 and CDR2: LNHDA and SQIVND (reference sequence).

V usage is TRBV29-1 and J usage is TRBJ2-1; D is ambiguous. Germline CDR1 SQVTM, CDR2 ANQGSEA. The CDR3 is 12 amino acids. Trimming left V 5 bases short and J 3 bases short, with 8 bases between. The CDR3 nucleotides are TGCAGCGTTTCAAATGTCTACAATGAGCAGTTCTTC. It is translated as CSVSNVYNEQFF.

The rearrangement links TRBV7-9 to TRBJ2-1; 7 bases fit TRBD1. Germline loops: CDR1 SEHNR, CDR2 FQNEAQ (reference sequence). The V gene end was trimmed by 6 bases and the J gene end by 7 bases; junction bases not matched to a gene: 12. The CDR3 runs to 15 residues. The CDR3 DNA reads TGTGCCAGCAGTTTGTCCGGGACAGTAGCGAATGAGCAGTTCTTC. Translation: CASSLSGTVANEQFF.

The CDR3 coding sequence is TGTGCCAGCAGTTACTCCGCCCCTTATAAGGGCGAGCAGTACTTC. Encoded protein: CASSYSAPYKGEQYF. The chain uses TRBV6-5 and TRBJ2-7; D is unresolved. Trimming cost V 0 bases and J 6 bases, with 15 bases left between them. The germline V gene encodes CDR1 MNHEY and CDR2 SVGAGI. This CDR3 region has 15 residues.

Concerning this clone itself: The sample holds other DNA sequences that translate to the same CDR3. This chain connects TRBV7-8 to TRBJ1-5; D is unclear. This CDR3 contains 14 residues. V lost 5 bases and J lost 2, with 10 bases in between. Germline V CDR1 and CDR2: SGHVS, FQNEAQ. Here the CDR3 DNA reads TGTGCCAGCAGCCTGGCCGGCGGCAATCAGCCCCAGCATTTT. It codes for CASSLAGGNQPQHF.

The chain employs TRBV29-1 and TRBJ2-3; 7 bases line up with TRBD1. The length of the CDR3 is 13 residues. CDR1 SQVTM and CDR2 ANQGSEA come from the germline V gene. Trimming at V came to 6 bases and at J to 3 bases, leaving 6 bases not matched to a gene. This CDR3 is CSVVQGLTDTQYF. The CDR3 DNA reads as TGCAGCGTCGTACAGGGGTTAACAGATACGCAGTATTTT.

The chain combines TRBV30 with TRBJ1-3; D call uncertain. V shed 1 base and J shed 4 bases, with 8 bases lying between them. Germline loops: CDR1 GTSNPN, CDR2 SVGIG (reference sequence). This CDR3 is built from 13 residues. The CDR3 is CAWSAGLGNTIYF. DNA of the CDR3: TGTGCCTGGAGTGCCGGGCTCGGAAACACCATATATTTT.

The rearrangement links TRBV28 to TRBJ1-5; 8 bases are shared with TRBD1. V trimming: 5 bases; J trimming: 6 bases; junction bases outside the gene matches: 6. CDR1 and CDR2 from the germline V gene are MDHEN and SYDVKM. The CDR3 totals 14 residues. CDR3 nucleotide sequence: TGTGCCAGCAGTGACAGGGGATTTGCTCAGCCCCAGCATTTT. Its protein product is CASSDRGFAQPQHF.

The rearrangement uses TRBV10-3 and TRBJ2-1, with a weak D call TRBD2 (5 bases). The CDR3 runs 14 residues. V was trimmed by 6 bases and J by 8 bases, leaving 17 bases between them. The germline gives CDR1 ENHRY, CDR2 SYGVKD. The DNA for the CDR3 is TGTGCCATCAGCCCTCTCGTGGGAGACGATGAGCAGTTCTTC. Translated: CAISPLVGDDEQFF.

The chain employs TRBV4-1 and TRBJ2-7, with D unclear. Trimming shortened V by 1 base and J by 6 bases, and 16 bases separated the two germline ends. Germline V gives CDR1 MGHRA, CDR2 YSYEKL. This CDR3 region has 15 residues. The CDR3 coding sequence is TGCGCCAGCAGCCAAGGGAACAAATTAGGTGGCGAGCAGTACTTC. It translates to CASSQGNKLGGEQYF.

The chain recombines TRBV11-3 with TRBJ2-3, with 7 bases identical to TRBD2. Germline loops: CDR1 SGHNT, CDR2 YENEEA. The CDR3 sequence is 17 residues long. J gave up 2 bases and V 5 bases, and 13 bases lay outside the gene matches. The CDR3 loop is CASSRGLAGVDTDTQYF. The CDR3 region has the DNA TGTGCCAGCAGCCGGGGACTGGCGGGGGTAGACACAGATACGCAGTATTTT.

On this clone: The identical CDR3 is also encoded by other nucleotide sequences in the sample. The chain couples TRBV5-4 to TRBJ2-5; 12 positions match TRBD2. CDR3 length equals 14 residues. The trim removed 5 bases at V and 2 bases at J, leaving 1 base unmatched. Germline V gene lookup returns CDR1 SGHNT and CDR2 YYREEE (reference sequence). CDR3 sequence: CASSLAGGQETQYF. The CDR3 coding sequence is TGTGCCAGCAGTCTAGCGGGGGGGCAAGAGACCCAGTACTTC.

This chain links TRBV7-9 with TRBJ2-7; tentatively, D is TRBD1 or TRBD2 (6 bases each). The V gene's germline CDR1 is SEHNR and CDR2 FQNEAQ (reference sequence). The CDR3 totals 15 residues. Trimming took off 3 bases at V and 3 bases at J, with 15 bases between the two ends. This CDR3 is CASSFSGAGGYEQYF. Here the CDR3 DNA reads TGTGCCAGCAGCTTTTCGGGGGCCGGGGGCTACGAGCAGTACTTC.

This clone was observed a few times. V gene TRBV7-6 combines with J gene TRBJ1-1; a weak D match, TRBD1 (6 bases). The V gene lost 5 bases and the J gene lost 9 bases, with 19 bases spanning the gap. CDR3 length: 14 amino acids. The germline V gene encodes CDR1 SGHVS and CDR2 FNYEAQ. The CDR3 spells CASSPGQTFGQAFF. The CDR3 DNA is TGTGCCAGCAGCCCGGGACAAACCTTCGGACAAGCTTTCTTT. Complete variable domain (other parts from reference TRBV7-6 and TRBJ1-1): GAGVSQSPRYKVTKRGQDVALRCDPISGHVSLYWYRQALGQGPEFLTYFNYEAQQDKSGLPNDRFSAERPEGSISTLTIQRTEQRDSAMYRCASSPGQTFGQAFFGQGTRLTVV.

Note on this clone: Other nucleotide sequences from this sample produce the same CDR3. The chain has TRBV9 and TRBJ2-1; 10 nucleotides align to TRBD2. The germline CDR1 and CDR2 sequences are SGDLS and YYNGEE. This CDR3 has 15 amino acids. Losses at the gene ends were 0 bases for V and 6 bases for J; bases not matched to a gene: 3. The CDR3 DNA follows: TGTGCCAGCAGCGTAGGTGTAGCGGGGGGCAATGAGCAGTTCTTC. Protein: CASSVGVAGGNEQFF. The full variable domain, rest sourced from reference TRBV9 and TRBJ2-1, is DSGVTQTPKHLITATGQRVTLRCSPRSGDLSVYWYQQSLDQGLQFLIQYYNGEERAKGNILERFSAQQFPDLHSELNLSSLELGDSALYFCASSVGVAGGNEQFFGPGTRLTVL.

The sample holds a few counts of this clone. The J gene is TRBJ1-4, the V gene TRBV4-2, with D possibly TRBD1 on 5 matching bases. This CDR3 contains 14 residues. Deletions cut 1 base from V and 7 bases from J, with 10 bases between. The germline CDR1 and CDR2 sequences are LGHNA and YNFKEQ. The CDR3 spells CASSQGQSAEKLFF. For the CDR3, the DNA is TGTGCCAGCAGCCAAGGACAGAGCGCTGAAAAACTGTTTTTT.

This rearrangement joins TRBV28 to TRBJ1-1; weak D call: TRBD1 (5 bases). Trimming pared 8 bases from V and 6 bases from J, leaving 22 bases between. Germline values: CDR1 MDHEN, CDR2 SYDVKM. The CDR3 covers 15 residues. The CDR3 nucleotides read TGTGCCAGCGGATTAAACGGGGGGTGGCTCGCTGAAGCTTTCTTT. Translated: CASGLNGGWLAEAFF.

This clone was recorded only once. The chain couples TRBV11-2 to TRBJ2-7, with D maybe TRBD2 (5 bases). The germline V gene encodes CDR1 SGHAT and CDR2 FQNNGV. Trimming left V 2 bases short and J 5 bases short, with 10 bases between. The CDR3 covers 13 residues. In DNA form, the CDR3 reads TGTGCCAGCAGCTTATTTGAGGGCCACGAGCAGTACTTC. Its translation is CASSLFEGHEQYF.